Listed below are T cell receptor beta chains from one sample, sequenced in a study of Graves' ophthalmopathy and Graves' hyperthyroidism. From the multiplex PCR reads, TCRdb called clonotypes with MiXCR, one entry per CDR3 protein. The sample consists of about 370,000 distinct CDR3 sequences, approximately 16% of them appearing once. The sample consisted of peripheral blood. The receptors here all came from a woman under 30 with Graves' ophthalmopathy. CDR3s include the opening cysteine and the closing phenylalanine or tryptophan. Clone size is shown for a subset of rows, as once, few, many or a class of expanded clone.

CDR3aa: CATGGGGEETQYF
v_gene: TRBV10-2
j_gene: TRBJ2-5
abundance: many

CDR3aa: CASSPTGYEGLYEQYF
v_gene: TRBV28
j_gene: TRBJ2-7
abundance: many

CDR3aa: CASAARGNNYGYTF
v_gene: TRBV12-3/TRBV12-4
j_gene: TRBJ1-2
abundance: many

CDR3aa: CASTAPGSDYEQYF
v_gene: TRBV7-2
j_gene: TRBJ2-7
abundance: many

CDR3aa: CASSPGQGTQETQYF
v_gene: TRBV28
j_gene: TRBJ2-5
abundance: many

CDR3aa: CASLPDRVDEQYF
v_gene: TRBV11-2
j_gene: TRBJ2-7
abundance: many

CDR3aa: CASSDGRTSGRAYEQYF
v_gene: TRBV28
j_gene: TRBJ2-7
abundance: NA

CDR3aa: CASSYRQGGQPQHF
v_gene: TRBV5-8
j_gene: TRBJ1-5
abundance: many

CDR3aa: CASSTRTSGRARETQYF
v_gene: TRBV28
j_gene: TRBJ2-5
abundance: many

CDR3aa: CATSPPFSGNTIYF
v_gene: TRBV15
j_gene: TRBJ1-3
abundance: many

CDR3aa: CASSLRAGGDNEQYF
v_gene: TRBV7-2
j_gene: TRBJ2-7
abundance: many

CDR3aa: CASSQGGQGLDEQYF
v_gene: TRBV4-1
j_gene: TRBJ2-7
abundance: many

CDR3aa: CASSWQGLRNQPQHF
v_gene: TRBV12-3/TRBV12-4
j_gene: TRBJ1-5
abundance: NA

CDR3aa: CASKGQDTGELFF
v_gene: TRBV2
j_gene: TRBJ2-2
abundance: many

CDR3aa: CASSLSRDRAQFYSGNTIYF
v_gene: TRBV7-3
j_gene: TRBJ1-3
abundance: many

CDR3aa: CASSLQTGAHPETFF
v_gene: TRBV28
j_gene: TRBJ1-1
abundance: many

CDR3aa: CASRNYGYTF
v_gene: TRBV6-2/TRBV6-3
j_gene: TRBJ1-2
abundance: many

CDR3aa: CASSQVGQGGETQYF
v_gene: TRBV3-1
j_gene: TRBJ2-5
abundance: many

CDR3aa: CASRASGGSSKTQYF
v_gene: TRBV12-3/TRBV12-4
j_gene: TRBJ2-5
abundance: many

CDR3aa: CASGDRGEAFF
v_gene: TRBV6-1
j_gene: TRBJ1-1
abundance: NA

CDR3aa: CASSFWGDSQPQHF
v_gene: TRBV27
j_gene: TRBJ1-5
abundance: many

CDR3aa: CASSQGATGGTYEQYF
v_gene: TRBV4-2
j_gene: TRBJ2-7
abundance: many

CDR3aa: CSVSSGTGGTYEQYF
v_gene: TRBV29-1
j_gene: TRBJ2-7
abundance: many

CDR3aa: CAGRTNQETQYF
v_gene: TRBV6-1
j_gene: TRBJ2-5
abundance: few

CDR3aa: CATSRDQGASEQYF
v_gene: TRBV15
j_gene: TRBJ2-7
abundance: many

CDR3aa: CTSSDGVEAFF
v_gene: TRBV6-2/TRBV6-3
j_gene: TRBJ1-1
abundance: NA

CDR3aa: CSVYRGRSEAFF
v_gene: TRBV29-1
j_gene: TRBJ1-1
abundance: many

CDR3aa: CASSQAYQGKGAFF
v_gene: TRBV3-1
j_gene: TRBJ1-1
abundance: many

CDR3aa: CASTQRTGRLNLEAFF
v_gene: TRBV6-2/TRBV6-3
j_gene: TRBJ1-1
abundance: many

CDR3aa: CASRTDRGSIETQYF
v_gene: TRBV28
j_gene: TRBJ2-5
abundance: many

CDR3aa: CASSSGTGGAYGYTF
v_gene: TRBV6-5
j_gene: TRBJ1-2
abundance: many

CDR3aa: CASSLGGAQAFF
v_gene: TRBV7-2
j_gene: TRBJ1-1
abundance: many

CDR3aa: CASSSTVLIEKLFF
v_gene: TRBV27
j_gene: TRBJ1-4
abundance: few

CDR3aa: CSARDHRGEAGSLGEQYF
v_gene: TRBV20-1
j_gene: TRBJ2-7
abundance: many

CDR3aa: CASSVGLSRDRVTYEQYF
v_gene: TRBV9
j_gene: TRBJ2-7
abundance: many

CDR3aa: CASRTHGQPQETQYF
v_gene: TRBV6-5
j_gene: TRBJ2-5
abundance: many

CDR3aa: CSVVGTGGYGYTF
v_gene: TRBV29-1
j_gene: TRBJ1-2
abundance: many

CDR3aa: CATSGEGNQPQHF
v_gene: TRBV24-1
j_gene: TRBJ1-5
abundance: many

CDR3aa: CASSLTLRTEAFF
v_gene: TRBV7-3
j_gene: TRBJ1-1
abundance: many